This entry concerns a single TCR beta chain. Its antigen is not identified. An approximately 200 ng quantity of DNA, some 30,000 T cell genomes, went into the sorted-subset replicate PCRs. The assay was immunoSEQ multiplex PCR, and TCRdb's table has in-frame clones only and misses some. In the table there are 2 million to 2.5 million clones, more than 90% of which are singletons. Each sample came from a Caucasian adult donor living in Nashville, Tennessee. V was trimmed by 4 bases and J by 2 bases, leaving 11 bases between them. Germline CDR1 and CDR2: MDHEN and SYDVKM. The CDR3 contains 14 residues. The sample comes from a study of shared clonotypes between healthy human individuals. Points from the study as a whole: Memory subsets generally showed smaller estimated richness than naive subsets did. Between a handful of donors, naive CD4 clonotypes were shared at a level of about 5%.

V usage is TRBV28 and J usage is TRBJ1-1; D remains unclear. The receptor was derived from a man aged 18 to 30 in good health. Sequenced sample: naive CD4+ T cells sorted from blood. Subset described: CD45RA+ positively selected. The CDR3 is CASSSPADNTEAFF. The CDR3 DNA follows: TGTGCCAGCAGTTCACCGGCAGACAACACTGAAGCTTTCTTT.